The rows below give T cell receptor beta chains drawn from one sample of a study of memory CD4+ T cells and cytomegalovirus serostatus. Sequencing was performed with immunoSEQ multiplex PCR; in TCRdb, only in-frame clones are kept and a portion is missing. The repertoire holds 40,000 to 50,000 clones, over 60% seen once, with approximately 1.9% in the top ten. The specimen was memory CD4+ T cells from blood. Every receptor here comes from an adult in good health and CMV-seronegative. The CDR3 runs from the conserved cysteine through the conserved F or W. Each record gives: J gene, CDR3 length, clone size, D gene, V gene, CDR3 protein, CDR3 DNA. D genes are given only for firm matches. A clone size is listed for some rows: how often the clone was seen (once, few, many), or a class if it is expanded.

TRBJ1-1 | 15 | - | TRBD1 | TRBV5-4 | CASSLQGGVRTEAFF | TGTGCCAGCAGCCTCCAGGGGGGCGTTAGGACTGAAGCTTTCTTT
TRBJ1-1 | 11 | - | TRBD1 | TRBV6-5 | CASNFDRDPFF | TGTGCCAGCAACTTCGACAGGGACCCTTTCTTT
TRBJ1-3 | 16 | - | TRBD1 | TRBV12-5 | CASGLVLTGVGNTIYF | TGTGCTAGTGGTTTGGTACTAACAGGGGTTGGAAACACCATATATTTT
TRBJ2-4 | 15 | - | TRBD1 | TRBV7-8 | CASSLALGQGNIQYF | TGTGCCAGCAGCTTAGCACTTGGACAGGGGAACATTCAGTACTTC
TRBJ2-1 | 17 | - | - | TRBV9 | CASSVEGYSGGGHEQFF | TGTGCCAGCAGCGTAGAAGGGTACAGCGGCGGGGGCCATGAGCAGTTCTTC
TRBJ1-4 | 17 | - | - | TRBV7-9 | CASSLGRGPATNEKLFF | TGTGCCAGCAGCTTAGGCAGGGGCCCTGCAACTAATGAAAAACTGTTTTTT
TRBJ2-7 | 12 | - | - | TRBV6-5 | CASSRGQSEQYF | TGTGCCAGCAGCCGCGGGCAGTCTGAGCAGTACTTC
TRBJ1-1 | 14 | - | TRBD1 | TRBV9 | CASSFGTGVTEAFF | TGTGCCAGCAGCTTCGGGACAGGGGTGACTGAAGCTTTCTTT
TRBJ1-3 | 18 | - | - | TRBV2 | CASRTPRGGGRSGNTIYF | TGTGCCAGCAGAACCCCCCGGGGAGGGGGTCGCTCTGGAAACACCATATATTTT
TRBJ1-2 | 13 | - | - | TRBV2 | CASSEATNYGYTF | TGTGCCAGCAGTGAGGCTACAAACTATGGCTACACCTTC
TRBJ1-3 | 15 | - | - | TRBV30 | CAWRDRYFSGNTIYF | TGTGCCTGGAGGGACAGATACTTCTCTGGAAACACCATATATTTT
TRBJ1-3 | 13 | - | - | TRBV27 | CASRTTSGNTIYF | TGTGCCAGCAGAACAACCTCTGGAAACACCATATATTTT
TRBJ1-1 | 12 | - | - | TRBV28 | CASSPRNTEAFF | TGTGCCAGCAGTCCCAGGAACACTGAAGCTTTCTTT
TRBJ1-1 | 14 | - | - | TRBV6-5 | CASSYRDRNTEAFF | TGTGCCAGCAGTTACCGAGACAGGAACACTGAAGCTTTCTTT
TRBJ2-1 | 14 | - | TRBD2 | TRBV7-9 | CASSSLAGSNEQFF | TGTGCCAGCAGCTCTCTAGCGGGGAGTAATGAGCAGTTCTTC
TRBJ1-1 | 13 | - | - | TRBV7-3 | CASSLLTKTEAFF | TGTGCCAGCAGCTTATTAACGAAAACTGAAGCTTTCTTT
TRBJ1-1 | 13 | - | - | TRBV11-3 | CASSSAWNTEAFF | TGTGCCAGCAGCTCGGCCTGGAACACTGAAGCTTTCTTT
TRBJ2-2 | 16 | - | - | TRBV6-5 | CASSYSASTYTGELFF | TGTGCCAGCAGTTACTCGGCCAGCACATACACCGGGGAGCTGTTTTTT
TRBJ2-7 | 12 | - | - | TRBV19 | CASSRELGEQYF | TGTGCCAGTAGTAGGGAACTCGGCGAGCAGTACTTC
TRBJ1-5 | 12 | - | - | TRBV12-5 | CASGLQAWPQHF | TGTGCTAGTGGTTTACAGGCGTGGCCCCAGCATTTT
TRBJ2-5 | 14 | - | TRBD1 | TRBV25-1 | CASSPGQGPTAQYF | TGTGCCAGCAGTCCGGGACAGGGGCCCACGGCCCAGTACTTC
TRBJ2-7 | 16 | once | TRBD2 | TRBV5-6 | CASSPWTSGTNYEQYF | TGTGCCAGCAGCCCCTGGACTAGCGGAACCAACTACGAGCAGTACTTC
TRBJ2-2 | 14 | - | - | TRBV7-3 | CASSLSWNTGELFF | TGTGCCAGCAGCTTAAGTTGGAACACCGGGGAGCTGTTTTTT
TRBJ1-1 | 14 | - | - | TRBV18 | CASSQGQKNTEAFF | TGTGCCAGCTCACAGGGACAAAAGAACACTGAAGCTTTCTTT
TRBJ1-5 | 14 | - | TRBD1 | TRBV7-8 | CASILGQDGGPQHF | TGTGCCAGCATCCTGGGACAGGACGGAGGGCCCCAGCATTTT
TRBJ1-5 | 13 | medium-sized | - | TRBV2 | CASSSGQIQPQHF | TGTGCCAGCAGCTCTGGACAAATTCAGCCCCAGCATTTT
TRBJ2-7 | 14 | - | - | TRBV25-1 | CASSDFVESYEQYF | TGTGCCAGCAGTGATTTCGTTGAGTCCTACGAGCAGTACTTC
TRBJ2-1 | 16 | - | TRBD1 | TRBV9 | CASSALTGVLGNEQFF | TGTGCCAGCAGCGCCCTCACAGGGGTTTTAGGGAATGAGCAGTTCTTC
TRBJ2-1 | 15 | - | - | TRBV11-1 | CASSSRERGGGEQFF | TGTGCCAGCAGCTCCCGCGAGCGAGGGGGGGGTGAGCAGTTCTTC
TRBJ2-3 | 15 | - | - | TRBV4-2 | CASSQAPAVTDTQYF | TGTGCCAGCAGCCAAGCTCCAGCGGTCACAGATACGCAGTATTTT
TRBJ1-2 | 15 | - | - | TRBV5-6 | CASSLGPGGGYGYTF | TGTGCCAGCAGCTTGGGTCCGGGGGGAGGCTATGGCTACACCTTC
TRBJ2-5 | 16 | few | TRBD1 | TRBV4-1 | CASSQEGDRGRETQYF | TGCGCCAGCAGCCAAGAGGGGGACAGGGGGCGAGAGACCCAGTACTTC
TRBJ1-1 | 16 | - | TRBD1 | TRBV7-3 | CASSVGGGLMNTEAFF | TGTGCCAGCTCCGTCGGAGGGGGCCTAATGAACACTGAAGCTTTCTTT
TRBJ1-1 | 15 | - | - | TRBV6-5 | CASSYSSRGNTEAFF | TGTGCCAGCAGTTACTCTTCTCGGGGGAACACTGAAGCTTTCTTT
TRBJ2-1 | 15 | - | TRBD1 | TRBV7-9 | CASSSGQGGSNEQFF | TGTGCCAGCAGCTCTGGACAGGGGGGAAGCAATGAGCAGTTCTTC
TRBJ2-7 | 12 | - | - | TRBV2 | CASSSSSYEQYF | TGTGCCAGCAGTAGTTCGTCCTACGAGCAGTACTTC
TRBJ1-6 | 14 | - | - | TRBV11-2 | CASSLGGERSPLHF | TGTGCCAGCAGCTTAGGGGGGGAGCGCTCACCCCTCCACTTT